A selection of T cell receptor beta chains follows, all from one sample in a study of shared clonotypes between healthy human individuals. Profiling relied on immunoSEQ multiplex PCR, and the TCRdb table lists in-frame clones only, not all of them. The sample holds 2 million to 2.5 million clones, about 95% seen once. Sequencing was performed on naive CD8+ T cells sorted from blood. The receptors stem from a man between 18 and 35 years old in good health. Both conserved end residues are part of each CDR3. Fields, in order: V gene, clone size, J gene, CDR3 protein. Only some rows state a clone size, as once, few, many or a class for expanded clones.

>TRBV27|.|TRBJ2-1
CASSLSSFYEQFF
>TRBV14|.|TRBJ2-1
CASSQVPQGLTYNEQFF
>TRBV2|.|TRBJ2-7
CASKRLAGVGSGEQYF
>TRBV10-3|.|TRBJ1-6
CAISDGTGEAPLHF
>TRBV7-3|.|TRBJ2-3
CASSSYGTEGTDTQYF
>TRBV13|.|TRBJ1-1
CASSLALSGNTEAFF
>TRBV9|.|TRBJ2-7
CASSVGAGPEQYF
>TRBV2|.|TRBJ1-1
CASTGDLNTEAFF
>TRBV27|.|TRBJ2-1
CASSYTTLAGGGALHNEQFF
>TRBV4-1|.|TRBJ2-7
CASSQVYGGQTVYEQYF
>TRBV5-5|.|TRBJ2-7
CASSASVSYEQYF
>TRBV29-1|few|TRBJ2-7
CSVTIDRIYEQYF
>TRBV7-8|.|TRBJ2-2
CASSLSVTGGIGELFF
>TRBV7-8|.|TRBJ2-1
CASSLALAGGASYNEQFF
>TRBV15|.|TRBJ1-1
CATSRDRGMAEAFF
>TRBV13|once|TRBJ1-1
CASSSKGQIRTEAFF
>TRBV19|.|TRBJ1-2
CASSLFGGDDYGYTF
>TRBV28|.|TRBJ2-7
CASSPSGTRNAYEQYF
>TRBV10-3|.|TRBJ2-2
CAISERAQGASGELFF
>TRBV5-1|.|TRBJ2-1
CASSTFYGTDEQFF
>TRBV13|.|TRBJ1-2
CASTGTGGGYGYTF
>TRBV9|.|TRBJ1-3
CASSVGGRTGAIYF
>TRBV4-1|.|TRBJ2-7
CASSQEIREIYEQYF
>TRBV4-3|.|TRBJ2-2
CASSQDDAWARTGELFF
>TRBV4-3|once|TRBJ1-1
CASSQVEGGNTEAFF
>TRBV2|.|TRBJ1-1
CASSRGQEAFF
>TRBV2|.|TRBJ2-2
CASSAGQGDTGELFF
>TRBV27|once|TRBJ2-2
CASSFSISGELFF
>TRBV5-1|.|TRBJ1-1
CASSEAQGLNTEAFF
>TRBV27|.|TRBJ2-7
CASSLNRGEQYF
>TRBV14|.|TRBJ1-5
CASSTDQGAPQHF
>TRBV28|.|TRBJ1-2
CASSWGQAYGYTF
>TRBV11-1|.|TRBJ2-1
CASSRYNEQFF
>TRBV30|.|TRBJ1-1
CAWTASTGLNTEAFF
>TRBV7-9|.|TRBJ1-1
CASNESGDTEAFF
>TRBV30|.|TRBJ1-2
CAWGDSSLYGYTF
>TRBV10-1|once|TRBJ2-7
CASSESRGSYEQYF
>TRBV29-1|.|TRBJ2-3
CSVELGSTDTQYF
>TRBV5-1|once|TRBJ2-1
CASSWSSGSYNEQFF
>TRBV7-9|.|TRBJ1-1
CASSLAQGMNTEAFF
>TRBV19|.|TRBJ1-2
CASSIDGSTYGYTF
>TRBV4-1|.|TRBJ1-2
CASSQAAPQGSWYGYTF
>TRBV7-7|.|TRBJ2-1
CASSWTEKTPYNEQFF
>TRBV6-5|.|TRBJ2-5
CASSLTGTQETQYF
>TRBV27|.|TRBJ2-1
CATAEGWGNEQFF
>TRBV5-4|.|TRBJ2-1
CASSLGGAIPYNEQFF
>TRBV7-2|.|TRBJ2-1
CASRGGLESGNEQFF
>TRBV7-6|.|TRBJ2-3
CASSLVAGQPTDTQYF
>TRBV6-4|.|TRBJ1-2
CASSPGQTLNYGYTF
>TRBV4-3|few|TRBJ2-7
CASSQFRDYEQYF
>TRBV10-3|few|TRBJ1-5
CAISERGLGQPQHF
>TRBV2|.|TRBJ1-6
CACDPTGSESPLHF
>TRBV27|.|TRBJ1-5
CASSLSLGDINQPQHF
>TRBV4-1|.|TRBJ2-7
CASSQEDGQGYEQYF
>TRBV7-8|once|TRBJ2-3
CASSLGTSGGPTDTQYF